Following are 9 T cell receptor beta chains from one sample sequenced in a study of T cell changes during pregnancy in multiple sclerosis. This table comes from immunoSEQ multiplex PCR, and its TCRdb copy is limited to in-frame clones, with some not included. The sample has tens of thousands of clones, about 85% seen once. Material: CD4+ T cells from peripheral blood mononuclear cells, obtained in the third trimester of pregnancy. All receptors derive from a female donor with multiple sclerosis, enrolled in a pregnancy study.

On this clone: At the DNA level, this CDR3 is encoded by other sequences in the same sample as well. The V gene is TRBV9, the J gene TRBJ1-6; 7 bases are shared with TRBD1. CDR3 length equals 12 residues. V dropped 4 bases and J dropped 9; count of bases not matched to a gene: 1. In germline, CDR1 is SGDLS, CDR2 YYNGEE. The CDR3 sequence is CASSPGGSPLHF. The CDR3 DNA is TGTGCCAGCAGCCCAGGGGGTTCACCCCTCCACTTT.

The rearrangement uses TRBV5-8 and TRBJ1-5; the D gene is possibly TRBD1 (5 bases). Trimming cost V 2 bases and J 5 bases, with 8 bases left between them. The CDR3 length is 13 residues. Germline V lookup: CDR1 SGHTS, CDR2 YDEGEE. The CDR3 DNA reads TGTGCCAGCAGCTTTGGGGGGTATCAGCCCCAGCATTTT. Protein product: CASSFGGYQPQHF.

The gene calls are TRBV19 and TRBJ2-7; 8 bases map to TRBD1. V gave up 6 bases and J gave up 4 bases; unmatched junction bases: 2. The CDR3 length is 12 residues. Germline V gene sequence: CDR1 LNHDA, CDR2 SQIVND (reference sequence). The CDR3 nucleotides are TGTGCCAGTAGCCGACAGGGGTACGAGCAGTACTTC. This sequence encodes CASSRQGYEQYF.

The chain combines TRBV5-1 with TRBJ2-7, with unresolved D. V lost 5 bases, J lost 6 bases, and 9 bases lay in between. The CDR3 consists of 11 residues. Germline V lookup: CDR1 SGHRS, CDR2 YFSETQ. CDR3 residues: CASRRESEQYF. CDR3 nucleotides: TGCGCCAGCAGGCGTGAAAGCGAGCAGTACTTC.

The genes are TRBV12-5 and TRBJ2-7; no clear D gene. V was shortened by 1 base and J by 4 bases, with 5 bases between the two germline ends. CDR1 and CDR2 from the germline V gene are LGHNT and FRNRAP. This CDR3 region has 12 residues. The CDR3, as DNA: TGTGCTAGTGGTTTGGCCGTATACGAGCAGTACTTC. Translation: CASGLAVYEQYF.

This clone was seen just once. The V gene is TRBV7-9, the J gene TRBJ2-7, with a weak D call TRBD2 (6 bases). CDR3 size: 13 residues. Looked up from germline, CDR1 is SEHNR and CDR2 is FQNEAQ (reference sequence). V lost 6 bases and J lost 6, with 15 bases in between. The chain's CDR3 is CASSSGRRFEQYF. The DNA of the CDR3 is TGTGCCAGCAGTTCCGGGAGACGATTCGAGCAGTACTTC.

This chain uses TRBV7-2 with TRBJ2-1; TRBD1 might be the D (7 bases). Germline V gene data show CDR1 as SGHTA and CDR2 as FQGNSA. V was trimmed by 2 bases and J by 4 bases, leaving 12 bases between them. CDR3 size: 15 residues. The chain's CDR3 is CASSLQGGNYNEQFF. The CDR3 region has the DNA TGTGCCAGCAGCTTACAGGGGGGAAATTACAATGAGCAGTTCTTC.

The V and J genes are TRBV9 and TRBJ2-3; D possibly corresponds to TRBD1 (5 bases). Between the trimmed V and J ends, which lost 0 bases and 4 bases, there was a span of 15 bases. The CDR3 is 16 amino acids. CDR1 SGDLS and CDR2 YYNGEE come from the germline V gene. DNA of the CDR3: TGTGCCAGCAGCGTAGCTGGGGCCCTGACTGCAGATACGCAGTATTTT. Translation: CASSVAGALTADTQYF. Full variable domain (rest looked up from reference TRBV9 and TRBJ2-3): DSGVTQTPKHLITATGQRVTLRCSPRSGDLSVYWYQQSLDQGLQFLIQYYNGEERAKGNILERFSAQQFPDLHSELNLSSLELGDSALYFCASSVAGALTADTQYFGPGTRLTVL.

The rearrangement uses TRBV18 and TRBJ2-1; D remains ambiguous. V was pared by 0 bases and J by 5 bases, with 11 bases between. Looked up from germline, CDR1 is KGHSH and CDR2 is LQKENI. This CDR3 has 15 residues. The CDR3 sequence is CASSPPATAHNEQFF. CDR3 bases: TGTGCCAGCTCACCACCAGCAACTGCACACAATGAGCAGTTCTTC. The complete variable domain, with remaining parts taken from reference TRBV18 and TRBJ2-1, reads NAGVMQNPRHLVRRRGQEARLRCSPMKGHSHVYWYRQLPEEGLKFMVYLQKENIIDESGMPKERFSAEFPKEGPSILRIQQVVRGDSAAYFCASSPPATAHNEQFFGPGTRLTVL.